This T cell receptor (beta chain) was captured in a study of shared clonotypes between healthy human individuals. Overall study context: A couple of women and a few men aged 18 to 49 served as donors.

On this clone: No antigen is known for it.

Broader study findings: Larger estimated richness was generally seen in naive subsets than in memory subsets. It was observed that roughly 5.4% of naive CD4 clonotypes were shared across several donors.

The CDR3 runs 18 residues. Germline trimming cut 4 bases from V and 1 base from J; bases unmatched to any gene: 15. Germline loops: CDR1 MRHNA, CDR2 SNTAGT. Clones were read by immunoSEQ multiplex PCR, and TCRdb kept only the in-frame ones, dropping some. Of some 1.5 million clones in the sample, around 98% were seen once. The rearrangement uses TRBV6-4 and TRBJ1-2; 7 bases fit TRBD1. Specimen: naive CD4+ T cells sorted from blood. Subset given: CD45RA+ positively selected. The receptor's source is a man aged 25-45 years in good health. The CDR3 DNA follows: TGTGCCAGCAGTGCCAGGGCGGACAGGTGGGGCCTTAACTATGGCTACACCTTC. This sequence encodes CASSARADRWGLNYGYTF.